One sample yielded the 14 T cell receptor beta chains listed below, sequenced in a study of T cell repertoires in cytomegalovirus infection. Which antigens these TCRs recognize remains unknown. TCRdb itself ran the reads through MiXCR, one entry per CDR3 protein. The data hold under 90,000 distinct CDR3 sequences, with under 55% observed a single time. This material consisted of CD8+ T cells from cultured PBMCs, taken from culture after CMV antigen stimulation. Receptor source: a human donor in good health (CMV status not recorded). Some clones in this sample may be carry-over from other donors' samples.

The chain employs TRBV25-1 and TRBJ2-3, with D unresolved. Trimming removed 6 bases from V and 6 bases from J, with 13 bases in between. Per germline, CDR1 MGHDK and CDR2 SYGVNS. The CDR3 has 13 amino acids. The CDR3 sequence is CASRARMADTQYF. As DNA, the CDR3 is TGTGCCAGCAGGGCCCGGATGGCGGATACGCAGTATTTT.

CDR3 in amino acids: CASSLTSGIHYNEQFF. The CDR3 nucleotides read TGTGCCAGCAGTTTAACTAGCGGGATCCACTACAATGAGCAGTTCTTC. The chain uses TRBV27 and TRBJ2-1, with 10 bases lining up with TRBD2. J gave up 3 bases and V 2 bases, and 4 bases lay outside the gene matches. Germline CDR1 is MNHEY and CDR2 is SMNVEV (reference sequence). The CDR3 runs to 16 residues.

J is TRBJ1-1 and V is TRBV7-8; possibly TRBD1 for D (6 bases). The V and J ends lost 6 bases and 0 bases respectively, with 14 bases between them. Germline V lookup: CDR1 SGHVS, CDR2 FQNEAQ. The CDR3 is 15 amino acids. The CDR3 sequence is CASSYPDSLNTEAFF. In nucleotides, the CDR3 is TGTGCCAGCAGTTACCCGGACAGCCTGAACACTGAAGCTTTCTTT.

This sequence joins TRBV27 and TRBJ1-5; D not certain. With 6 bases removed from V and 4 bases from J, the gap between germline ends came to 7 bases. The CDR3 is 12 residues long. Germline V lookup: CDR1 MNHEY, CDR2 SMNVEV (reference sequence). This CDR3 reads CASRFYNQPQHF. The CDR3 DNA is TGTGCCAGCAGATTCTATAATCAGCCCCAGCATTTT.

In this sample, this clonotype turned up once. The V call is TRBV7-2, the J call TRBJ2-1; D might be TRBD2 (5 bases). Trimming took 7 bases from V and 3 from J, leaving 10 bases between them. The CDR3 extends over 13 amino acids. Germline V lookup: CDR1 SGHTA, CDR2 FQGNSA. The CDR3 protein is CASNAGIYNEQFF. The CDR3 nucleotides are TGTGCCAGCAACGCCGGGATCTACAATGAGCAGTTCTTC.

This clonotype was picked up one time. The chain carries TRBV6-1 and TRBJ1-3; tentative D call: TRBD1 (5 bases). The CDR3 extends over 16 amino acids. Germline V CDR1 and CDR2: MNHNS, SASEGT. Trimming took off 1 base at V and 4 bases at J, with 14 bases between the two ends. In DNA form, the CDR3 reads TGTGCCAGCAGTGAAGATGGGGCAGGGCTAGGAAACACCATATATTTT. This gives the protein CASSEDGAGLGNTIYF.

This chain connects TRBV12-3 or TRBV12-4 to TRBJ1-3; 7 bases are shared with TRBD1. This CDR3 has 10 residues. With 8 bases clipped from V and 11 bases from J, the junction kept 3 bases outside the gene matches. The CDR3 sequence is CASPQGPIYF. As DNA, the CDR3 is TGTGCCAGCCCACAGGGGCCCATATATTTT.

This clonotype was detected only a few times. The V and J genes are TRBV6-6 and TRBJ1-1; D gene uncertain. From germline, CDR1 is MNHNY and CDR2 SVGAGI (reference sequence). The CDR3 has 15 residues. V lost 0 bases, J lost 1 base, and 9 bases lay in between. The DNA of the CDR3 is TGTGCCAGCAGTTACTCGATACATGCGAACACTGAAGCTTTCTTT. Residues: CASSYSIHANTEAFF.

The chain joins TRBV7-8 to TRBJ2-1, with TRBD2 matching over 12 bases. This CDR3 has 16 amino acids. CDR1 and CDR2 (germline): SGHVS, FQNEAQ. Trimming removed 6 bases from V and 8 bases from J; junction bases left unmatched: 11. CDR3 region: CASSSLGLAGPDEQFF. The CDR3 nucleotides read TGTGCCAGCAGTTCCCTCGGACTAGCGGGGCCCGATGAGCAGTTCTTC.

The genes are TRBV19 and TRBJ2-5; a possible D gene is TRBD2 (6 bases). Trimming cost V 4 bases and J 5 bases, with 20 bases left between them. Germline lookup yields CDR1 LNHDA and CDR2 SQIVND (reference sequence). The CDR3 loop spans 16 amino acids. The CDR3 sequence: CASSTYEGLSRETQYF. The CDR3 nucleotides are TGTGCCAGTAGTACCTACGAGGGACTCTCCAGGGAGACCCAGTACTTC.

This clonotype was counted only a few times. The chain carries TRBV6-1 and TRBJ2-3; 9 positions match TRBD2. The V segment lost 8 bases and the J segment 4 bases; nucleotides outside the gene matches: 10. The CDR3 spans 15 residues. The V gene's germline CDR1 is MNHNS and CDR2 SASEGT. The CDR3 loop is CASRSGSRGADTQYF. The CDR3 DNA reads as TGTGCCAGCCGTAGCGGGAGCCGGGGCGCAGATACGCAGTATTTT.

J is TRBJ2-2 and V is TRBV5-1, with 8 bases fitting TRBD1. J lost 1 base, V lost 2 bases, and 7 bases had no gene match. The CDR3 is 17 amino acids. Per the germline V gene, CDR1 is SGHRS and CDR2 is YFSETQ. The CDR3 DNA reads TGCGCCAGCAGCTTAATCTCCGGGACAGGGAACACCGGGGAGCTGTTTTTT. It codes for CASSLISGTGNTGELFF. The entire variable domain, with the rest obtained from reference TRBV5-1 and TRBJ2-2, is as follows: KAGVTQTPRYLIKTRGQQVTLSCSPISGHRSVSWYQQTPGQGLQFLFEYFSETQRNKGNFPGRFSGRQFSNSRSEMNVSTLELGDSALYLCASSLISGTGNTGELFFGEGSRLTVL.

The chain links TRBV4-2 to TRBJ2-5, with a tentative D call TRBD2 (6 bases). The CDR3 sequence is 16 residues long. Germline loops: CDR1 LGHNA, CDR2 YNFKEQ. V lost 1 base to trimming and J lost 3 bases, with 15 bases between them. The CDR3 region has the DNA TGTGCCAGCAGCCAAGTCGAGGGAGGCGAAGAAGAGACCCAGTACTTC. It encodes CASSQVEGGEEETQYF.

The chain uses TRBV14 and TRBJ1-1; D is possibly TRBD1 (5 bases). The CDR3 has 16 amino acids. CDR1 and CDR2 from the germline V gene are SGHDN and FVKESK. The V end lost 4 bases, the J end lost 3 bases, and 18 bases lay between the germline ends. The CDR3 coding sequence is TGTGCCAGCAGCCCCCGGGGGTCGGGTATGTACACTGAAGCTTTCTTT. Protein sequence: CASSPRGSGMYTEAFF.